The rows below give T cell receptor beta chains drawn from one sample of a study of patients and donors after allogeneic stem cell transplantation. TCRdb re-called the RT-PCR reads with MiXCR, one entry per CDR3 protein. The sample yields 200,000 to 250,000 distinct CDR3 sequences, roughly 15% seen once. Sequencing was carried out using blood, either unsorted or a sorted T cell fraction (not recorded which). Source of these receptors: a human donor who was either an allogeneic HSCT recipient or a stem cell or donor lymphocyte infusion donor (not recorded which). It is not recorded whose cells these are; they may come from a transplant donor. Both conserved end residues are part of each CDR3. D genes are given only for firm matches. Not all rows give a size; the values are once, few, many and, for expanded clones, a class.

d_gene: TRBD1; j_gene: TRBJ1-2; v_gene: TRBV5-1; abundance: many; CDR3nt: TGCGCCAGCAGCCCCGGACAGGACCGCAAAGTCGGTGGCTACACCTTC; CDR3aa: CASSPGQDRKVGGYTF
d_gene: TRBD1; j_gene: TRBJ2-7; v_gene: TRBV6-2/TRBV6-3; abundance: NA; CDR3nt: TGTGCCAGCACCTTAGACCGGGACAGGGGAGGCGAGCAGTACTTC; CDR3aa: CASTLDRDRGGEQYF
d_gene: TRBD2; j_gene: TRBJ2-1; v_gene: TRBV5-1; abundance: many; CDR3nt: TGCGCCAGCAGCTTGGGGACTAGCGGGAGCGTCTCCAATGAGCAGTTCTTC; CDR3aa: CASSLGTSGSVSNEQFF
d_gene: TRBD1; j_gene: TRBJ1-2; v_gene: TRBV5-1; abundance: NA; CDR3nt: TGCGCCAGCAGCCGTACGACAGGGACGGCTGGCTACACCTTC; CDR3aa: CASSRTTGTAGYTF
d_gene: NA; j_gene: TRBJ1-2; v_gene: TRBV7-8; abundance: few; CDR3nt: TGTGCCAGCAGCTTAGAGGGACTAGATGGCTACACCTTC; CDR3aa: CASSLEGLDGYTF
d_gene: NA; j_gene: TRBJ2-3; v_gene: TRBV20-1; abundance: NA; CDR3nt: TGCAGTGCTAGTTCCCCCTACGCCACAGATACGCAGTATTTT; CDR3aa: CSASSPYATDTQYF
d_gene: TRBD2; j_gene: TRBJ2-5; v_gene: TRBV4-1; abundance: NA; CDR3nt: TGCGCCAGCAGCCAAGGGCGACTAGCGGGGGTCGAGACCCAGTACTTC; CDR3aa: CASSQGRLAGVETQYF
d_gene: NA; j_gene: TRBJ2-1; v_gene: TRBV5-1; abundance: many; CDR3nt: TGCGCCAGCAGCTGGCAGGGGAGCGAGCAGTTCTTC; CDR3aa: CASSWQGSEQFF
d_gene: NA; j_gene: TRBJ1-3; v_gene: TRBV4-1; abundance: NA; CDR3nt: TGCGCCAGCAGCCAAGATCCGCCGGGACACTTAAACCCCAGCTCTGGAAACACCATATATTTT; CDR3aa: CASSQDPPGHLNPSSGNTIYF
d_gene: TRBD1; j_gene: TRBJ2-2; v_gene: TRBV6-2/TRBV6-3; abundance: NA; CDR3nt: TGTGCCAGCAGGAACGGACAGGTGTCCGGGGAGCTGTTTTTT; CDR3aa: CASRNGQVSGELFF
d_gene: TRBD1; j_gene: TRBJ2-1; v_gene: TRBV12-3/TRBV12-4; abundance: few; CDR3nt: TGTGCCAGCAGACCCCGACAGGGGGCCTACAATGAGCAGTTCTTC; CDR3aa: CASRPRQGAYNEQFF
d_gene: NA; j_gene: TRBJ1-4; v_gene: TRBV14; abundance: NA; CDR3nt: TGTGCCAGCAGCCCAGGTGTTAGGGCAACTAATGAAAAACTGTTTTTT; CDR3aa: CASSPGVRATNEKLFF
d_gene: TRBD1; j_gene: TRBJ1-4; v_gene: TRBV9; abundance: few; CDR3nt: TGTGCCAGCAGCGCCCGGGACAGGGAGGCTGAAAAACTGTTTTTT; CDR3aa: CASSARDREAEKLFF
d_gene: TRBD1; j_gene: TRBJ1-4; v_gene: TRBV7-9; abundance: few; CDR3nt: TGTGCCAGCAGCCGACCCGGGACAGGGGGCGAAAAACTGTTTTTT; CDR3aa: CASSRPGTGGEKLFF
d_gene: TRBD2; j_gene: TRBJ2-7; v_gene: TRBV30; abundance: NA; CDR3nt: TGTGCCTGGAGGAGGACTAGCGGGAGGTCGACCTACGAGCAGTACTTC; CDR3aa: CAWRRTSGRSTYEQYF
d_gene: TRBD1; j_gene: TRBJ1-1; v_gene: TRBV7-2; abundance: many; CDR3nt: TGTGCCAGCAGCCGGGGACAGTTCATGAACACTGAAGCTTTCTTT; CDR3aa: CASSRGQFMNTEAFF
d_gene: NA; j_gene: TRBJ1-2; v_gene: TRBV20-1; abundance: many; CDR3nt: TGCAGTGCTTTAGGGTGGCGTGGCTACACCTTC; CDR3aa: CSALGWRGYTF
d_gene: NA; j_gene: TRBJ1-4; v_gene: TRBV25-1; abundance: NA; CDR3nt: TGTGCCAGCAGTGCGGCGGGGGGGAGCAATGAAAAACTGTTTTTT; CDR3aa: CASSAAGGSNEKLFF
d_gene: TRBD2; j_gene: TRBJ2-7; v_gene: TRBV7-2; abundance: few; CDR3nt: TGTGCCAGCAGCCGGGGGGGGGCGAACCACGAGCAGTACTTC; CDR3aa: CASSRGGANHEQYF
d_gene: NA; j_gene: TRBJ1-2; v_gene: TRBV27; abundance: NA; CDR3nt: TGTGCCAGCAGTTTCAGAGGGATGGGTGGCTACACCTTC; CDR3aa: CASSFRGMGGYTF
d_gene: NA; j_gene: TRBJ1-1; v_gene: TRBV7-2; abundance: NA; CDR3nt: TGTGCCAGCAGCTTCCGGACCGATTACACTGAAGCTTTCTTT; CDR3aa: CASSFRTDYTEAFF
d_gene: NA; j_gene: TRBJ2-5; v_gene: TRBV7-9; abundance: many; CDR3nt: TGTGCCAGCAGGCCCGACGCGGAGACCCAGTACTTC; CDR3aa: CASRPDAETQYF
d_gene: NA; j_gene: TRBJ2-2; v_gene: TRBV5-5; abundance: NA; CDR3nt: TGTGCCAGCAGCTTAAGGATCAGGGCCCTCGGGGAGCTGTTTTTT; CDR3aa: CASSLRIRALGELFF
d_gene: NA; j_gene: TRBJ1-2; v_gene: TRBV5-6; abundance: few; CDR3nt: TGTGCCAGCAGCTTGGCCAGACTTAAGGATGGCTACACCTTC; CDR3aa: CASSLARLKDGYTF
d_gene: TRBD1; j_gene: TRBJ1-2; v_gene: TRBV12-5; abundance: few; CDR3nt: TGTGCTAGTGGTTTGGGACAGGGGATCTATGGCTACACCTTC; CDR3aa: CASGLGQGIYGYTF
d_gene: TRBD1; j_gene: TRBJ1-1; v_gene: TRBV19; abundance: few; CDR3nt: TGTGCCACTAAAACCGGGACAGAAATGGGAGACACTGAAGCTTTCTTT; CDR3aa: CATKTGTEMGDTEAFF
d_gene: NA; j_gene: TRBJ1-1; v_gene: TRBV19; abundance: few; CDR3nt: TGTGCCAGTAGTCCACCGGGGGTCGGTGGCACTGAAGCTTTCTTT; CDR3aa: CASSPPGVGGTEAFF
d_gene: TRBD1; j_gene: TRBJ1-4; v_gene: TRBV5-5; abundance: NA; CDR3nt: TGTGCCAGCAGCTACGAACAGGGGTTTAATGAAAAACTGTTTTTT; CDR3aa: CASSYEQGFNEKLFF
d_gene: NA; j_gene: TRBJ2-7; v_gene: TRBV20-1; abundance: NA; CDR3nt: TGCAGTGCTCTATCCGTTGGGACGCATTACGAGCAGTACTTC; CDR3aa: CSALSVGTHYEQYF
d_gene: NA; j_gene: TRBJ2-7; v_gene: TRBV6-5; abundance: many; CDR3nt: TGTGCCAGCAGTTCCTTAGACAGCTGGGCCTACGAGCAGTACTTC; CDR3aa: CASSSLDSWAYEQYF
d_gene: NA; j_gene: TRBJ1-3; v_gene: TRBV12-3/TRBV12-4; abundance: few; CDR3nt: TGTGCCAGCAGTTTTAATGGGGCGAGAAACACCATATATTTT; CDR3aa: CASSFNGARNTIYF
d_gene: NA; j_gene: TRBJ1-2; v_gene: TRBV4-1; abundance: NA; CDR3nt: TGCGCCAGCAGCCAAGCGACAGCCTCTAACTATGGCTACACCTTC; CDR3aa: CASSQATASNYGYTF
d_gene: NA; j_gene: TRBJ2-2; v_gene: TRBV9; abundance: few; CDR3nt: TGTGCCAGCAGCGTAGTTGTATCCGGGGAGCTGTTTTTT; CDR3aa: CASSVVVSGELFF
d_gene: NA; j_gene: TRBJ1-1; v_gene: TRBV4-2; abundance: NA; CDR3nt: TGTGCCAGCAGCCAAGGGGGAGGCACCGAAGCTGAAGCTTTCTTT; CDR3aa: CASSQGGGTEAEAFF
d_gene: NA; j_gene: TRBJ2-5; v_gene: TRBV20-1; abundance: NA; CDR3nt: TGCAGTGCTAGAGGGACAGACTTAAAAGAGACCCAGTACTTC; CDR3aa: CSARGTDLKETQYF
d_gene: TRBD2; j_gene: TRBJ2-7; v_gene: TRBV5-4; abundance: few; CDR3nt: TGTGCCAGCAGCTCACGACTAGCGGGAGGGGTCGACGAGCAGTACTTC; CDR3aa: CASSSRLAGGVDEQYF
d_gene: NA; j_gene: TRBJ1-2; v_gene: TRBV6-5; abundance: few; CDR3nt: TGTGCCAGCAGTTACTCGAGCACCGACTATACGAGTAACTATGGCTACACCTTC; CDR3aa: CASSYSSTDYTSNYGYTF
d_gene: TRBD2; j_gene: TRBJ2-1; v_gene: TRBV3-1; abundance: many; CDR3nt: TGTGCCAGCAGCCAAGAAGCGGGAGGGACGGGTGAGCAGTTCTTC; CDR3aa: CASSQEAGGTGEQFF
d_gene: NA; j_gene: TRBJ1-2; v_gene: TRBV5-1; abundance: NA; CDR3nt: TGCGCCAGCAGCATACAGGGTGAAGCTAACTATGGCTACACCTTC; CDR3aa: CASSIQGEANYGYTF
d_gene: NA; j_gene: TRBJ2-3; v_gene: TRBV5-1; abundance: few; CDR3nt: TGCGCCAGCAGACAACGCGACACAGATACGCAGTATTTT; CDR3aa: CASRQRDTDTQYF
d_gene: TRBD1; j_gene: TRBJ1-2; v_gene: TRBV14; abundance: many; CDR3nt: TGTGCCAGCAGCCCCCTGGGACAGGAGTACGGCTACACCTTC; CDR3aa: CASSPLGQEYGYTF
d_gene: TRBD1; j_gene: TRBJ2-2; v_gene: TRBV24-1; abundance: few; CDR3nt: TGTGCCACCAGTGATGTCGGGACAGGGGTCACCGGGGAGCTGTTTTTT; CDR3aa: CATSDVGTGVTGELFF
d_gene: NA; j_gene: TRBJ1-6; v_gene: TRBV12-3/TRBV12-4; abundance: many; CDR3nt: TGTGCCAGCAGTATTCAGGGATTGGGTTCACCCCTCCACTTT; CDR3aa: CASSIQGLGSPLHF
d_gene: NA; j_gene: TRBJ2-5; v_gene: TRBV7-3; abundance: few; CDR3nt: TGTGCCAGCAGCCGGGGCCACCAAGAGACCCAGTACTTC; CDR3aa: CASSRGHQETQYF
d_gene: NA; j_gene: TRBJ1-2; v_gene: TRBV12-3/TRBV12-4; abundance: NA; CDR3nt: TGTGCCAGCAGTCCCCGGGCGGACTACTATGGCTACACCTTC; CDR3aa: CASSPRADYYGYTF
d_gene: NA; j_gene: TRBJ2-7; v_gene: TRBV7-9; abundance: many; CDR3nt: TGTGCCAGCAGCTCGACTCTAAATTGGGCCTACGAGCAGTACTTC; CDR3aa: CASSSTLNWAYEQYF
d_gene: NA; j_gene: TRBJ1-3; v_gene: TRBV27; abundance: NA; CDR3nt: TGTGCCAGCAGTTTATCGGCTTCTGGAAACACCATATATTTT; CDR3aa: CASSLSASGNTIYF
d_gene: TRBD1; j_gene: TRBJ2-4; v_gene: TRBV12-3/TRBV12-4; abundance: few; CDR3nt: TGTGCCAGCAGTTTTAACCCCCGGATAGGGGGCAGAAAGGCCAAAAACATTCAGTACTTC; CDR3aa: CASSFNPRIGGRKAKNIQYF
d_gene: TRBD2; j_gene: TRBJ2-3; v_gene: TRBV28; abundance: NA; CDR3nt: TGTGCCAGCACCGTAGCGGGTTTCACAGATACGCAGTATTTT; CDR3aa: CASTVAGFTDTQYF
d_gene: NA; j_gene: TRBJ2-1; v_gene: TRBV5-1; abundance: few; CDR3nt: TGCGCCAGCAGCTTGGAAGGCTACGGATACAATGAGCAGTTCTTC; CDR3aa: CASSLEGYGYNEQFF
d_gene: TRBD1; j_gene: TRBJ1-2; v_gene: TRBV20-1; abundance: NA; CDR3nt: TGCAGTGCTAGTTCGTTTCAGGGGGATTATGGCTACACCTTC; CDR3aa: CSASSFQGDYGYTF
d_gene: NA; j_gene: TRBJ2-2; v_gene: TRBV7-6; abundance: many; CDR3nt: TGTGCCAGCAGCTCTACAGCCTCCGGGTCCGGGGAGCTGTTTTTT; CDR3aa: CASSSTASGSGELFF
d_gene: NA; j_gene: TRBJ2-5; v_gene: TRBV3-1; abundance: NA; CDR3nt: TGTGCCAGCAGCCATAGTGGGGAGACCCAGTACTTC; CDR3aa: CASSHSGETQYF